The table lists the clone carrying this T cell receptor (beta chain) with a count of one. The germline V gene has CDR1 SGHRS and CDR2 YFSETQ. Trimming stripped 1 base from V and 8 bases from J, with 13 bases between. There are 14 residues in the CDR3. This specimen comes from a study of blood T cell repertoires in COVID-19. TCRdb's copy holds only in-frame clones and misses some; the assay was immunoSEQ multiplex PCR. This table has 250,000 to 300,000 clones, roughly 90% appearing once. The chain uses TRBV5-1 and TRBJ2-1, with TRBD2 as a possible D gene (7 bases). What was sequenced was PBMCs or T cells enriched from blood (not recorded which). The sequence was obtained from a middle-aged woman with acute COVID-19. In nucleotides, the CDR3 is TGCGCCAGCAGCTTGACGATGGGGGGGCATGAGCAGTTCTTC. Translated: CASSLTMGGHEQFF.